This T cell receptor (beta chain) was profiled in a study of blood T cell repertoires in COVID-19. About the study: The origin of the acute and convalescent COVID-19 samples was the United States, Italy and Spain.

CDR1 is MNHEY and CDR2 is SMNVEV in the germline V gene (reference sequence). Trimming stripped 2 bases from V and 6 bases from J, with 14 bases between. The CDR3 is made up of 16 amino acids. Using immunoSEQ multiplex PCR, the repertoire was profiled, and TCRdb retains in-frame clones only, with some absent. The table shows 35,000 to 50,000 clones, with approximately 88% occurring only once. The receptor was derived from a woman in her thirties or forties with acute or convalescent COVID-19. Sample: peripheral blood. The chain uses TRBV27 and TRBJ1-6; D perhaps matches TRBD1 (5 bases). The CDR3 is CASSLKAGVGNSPLHF. In nucleotides, the CDR3 is TGTGCCAGCAGTTTAAAGGCGGGGGTAGGTAATTCACCCCTCCACTTT.